Listed here is a single T cell receptor beta chain. Its antigen is not known. Germline CDR1 MDHEN, CDR2 SYDVKM. Trimming removed 4 bases at V and 0 bases at J, with 22 bases between. The CDR3 is 18 amino acids. The data were taken from a study of cytomegalovirus exposure and HLA in healthy donors. Findings and limits, study-wide: The finding came from a later analysis; first-cohort TCR clusters tended to co-occur in the roughly 110 validation repertoires. Three CMV-associated chains proved CMV antigen-specific in vitro.

Some clones are missing from TCRdb's copy, which holds only in-frame ones; the method was immunoSEQ multiplex PCR. The repertoire includes some 260,000 clones, roughly 88% of them detected once, and approximately 3% sits in the top ten. This rearrangement joins TRBV28 to TRBJ2-7; D gene ambiguous. Sequencing was performed on PBMCs. The sequence came from a young woman in good health and CMV-seronegative. The CDR3 DNA is TGTGCCAGCAGTTCGTTACCAAGCACAGACCCGGCCTCCTACGAGCAGTACTTC. Protein sequence: CASSSLPSTDPASYEQYF.